This is a list of T cell receptor beta chains from one sample in a study of blood T cells in healthy people across ages. TCRdb itself ran the 5' RACE reads through MiXCR, one entry per CDR3 protein. The table records about 1.6 million distinct CDR3 sequences, around 35% of them present only once. The source material was blood. The origin of the receptors is a woman aged 25 to 39 in good health. Each CDR3 is given with its conserved first and last residue. D genes are given only for firm matches. The size of a clone is reported for some rows only, either as once, few or many, or as a class for expanded clones.

clone_size | v_call | d_call | cdr3_aa
- | TRBV9 | - | CASSTDGGQEETQYF
few | TRBV20-1 | - | CSAFNYGYTF
- | TRBV5-6 | TRBD2 | CASSLGGRTGDEQFF
- | TRBV30 | - | CAWISGYAIGYTF
- | TRBV2 | - | CASKDGGTEAFF
- | TRBV20-1 | TRBD2 | CSAAKGTTISYEQYF
- | TRBV6-1 | - | CALSGSYEQYF
- | TRBV4-1 | TRBD2 | CASSQEEPAGEYNEQFF
- | TRBV29-1 | - | CSVEEDAGRNTGERFF
- | TRBV11-2 | TRBD1 | CASSFSRAGGYYGYTF